The clone carrying this T cell receptor beta chain was counted at least ten times. The germline V gene encodes CDR1 MNHNS and CDR2 SASEGT. CDR3 size: 16 residues. Deletions cut 2 bases from V and 1 base from J, with 14 bases between. This sample is drawn from a study of Graves' ophthalmopathy and Graves' hyperthyroidism. Amplification from RNA transcripts yielded the TCR beta CDR3 regions. After a first-round RT-PCR with HTBI primers, a second-round multiplex PCR was run. Each CDR3 protein is one row after TCRdb ran MiXCR on the multiplex PCR reads. The data show 300,000 to 400,000 distinct CDR3 sequences, around a sixth seen once.

The sample consisted of peripheral blood. This clonotype was obtained from an adult man with Graves' ophthalmopathy. The V call is TRBV6-1, the J call TRBJ2-5; D remains unclear. CDR3 coding DNA: TGTGCCAGCAGTGAAAGTGGTCGGCCAGCCCAAGAGACCCAGTACTTC. Residues: CASSESGRPAQETQYF.